This entry concerns a single T cell receptor (beta chain). What it recognizes is unknown. This sample stems from a study of CD4+ T cells in melanoma. General study points: CD8+ T cell, macrophage and B cell function reportedly correlated with neoantigen-specific CD4+ T cells. Neoantigen-specific CD4+ T cells in melanoma reportedly had diverse differentiation states.

Sequenced by immunoSEQ multiplex PCR; TCRdb stores in-frame clones only, minus some. The sample yields 9,500 or so clones, over 60% seen once. Germline-derived CDR1 and CDR2 are MNHNY and SVGAGI (reference sequence). The V end was cut by 7 bases, the J end by 8 bases, with 18 bases between. CDR3 length equals 14 residues. The genes are TRBV6-6 and TRBJ2-1; no firm D call. This clonotype was sampled from a human donor with melanoma. Sequencing used cells from a culture (not recorded whether cultured in vitro). The CDR3 coding sequence is TGTGCCAGCAACTGGGGTGTAAGTGCGGATGAGCAGTTCTTC. This codes for CASNWGVSADEQFF.